The clone carrying this T cell receptor beta chain was counted ten times or more. This entry is derived from a study of HIV-infected children after antiretroviral therapy interruption. At the level of the study: Samples from the continuous-treatment group were taken at weeks 0, 48 and 150.

The TCR library was built from RNA with a 3' RACE protocol and unique molecular identifiers. TCRdb re-called the 3' RACE reads through MiXCR, storing one row per CDR3 protein. The repertoire includes over 35,000 distinct CDR3 sequences, about 6% of them detected once, and about 1% sits in the top ten. From germline, CDR1 is MDHEN and CDR2 SYDVKM. Trimming shortened V by 7 bases and J by 4 bases, and 19 bases separated the two germline ends. The CDR3 length is 15 residues. The treatment: PENTA 11 planned treatment interruption arm or continuous ART arm. This chain connects TRBV28 to TRBJ2-5; D is undetermined. This TCR derives from a pool of human donors with HIV. The source material was CD45RA+ CD4+ T cells from PBMCs, pooled from several time points, sampled from a donor given antiretroviral therapy, either interrupted or continuous. Specified subset: naive CD4+ CD45RA+ CD45RO- T cells. Here the CDR3 reads CASTQLGGSTETQYF. CDR3 sequence (DNA): TGTGCCAGCACCCAACTCGGCGGCTCCACAGAGACCCAGTACTTC.